This TCR beta chain emerged from a study of T cells in Graves' hyperthyroidism and ophthalmopathy. Hyperthyroidism of Graves' type that showed no ophthalmopathy progression within 18 months was stable. Clinical symptoms, serum thyroxine and TRAb, thyroid ultrasound and orbital computed tomography together formed the diagnostic basis. Fresh peripheral blood, more than 9 ml, yielded the PBMCs. V dropped 6 bases and J dropped 6 bases, with 18 bases sitting between them. This CDR3 is built from 14 residues. The germline gives CDR1 DFQATT, CDR2 SNEGSKA (reference sequence). Findings and limits, study-wide: In the blood, most expanded thyroid clonotypes above 0.001 appeared as well.

Ten or more counts support this clonotype. Its antigen is not known. Template material for amplifying TCR beta CDR3 regions consisted of RNA transcripts. HTBI primers were used for first-round RT-PCR of the TCR CDR3. TCRdb re-derived calls from the multiplex PCR reads in MiXCR, one entry per CDR3 protein. This table holds some 350,000 distinct CDR3 sequences, roughly 25% found once. Sequencing input: blood. The sequence was collected from a man aged 45 to 65 with Graves' hyperthyroidism. The rearrangement uses TRBV20-1 and TRBJ2-1; tentative D call: TRBD2 (6 bases). CDR3 DNA sequence: TGCAGTGCCGGATTGGCGGGATGGGGCAATGAGCAGTTCTTC. This encodes CSAGLAGWGNEQFF.